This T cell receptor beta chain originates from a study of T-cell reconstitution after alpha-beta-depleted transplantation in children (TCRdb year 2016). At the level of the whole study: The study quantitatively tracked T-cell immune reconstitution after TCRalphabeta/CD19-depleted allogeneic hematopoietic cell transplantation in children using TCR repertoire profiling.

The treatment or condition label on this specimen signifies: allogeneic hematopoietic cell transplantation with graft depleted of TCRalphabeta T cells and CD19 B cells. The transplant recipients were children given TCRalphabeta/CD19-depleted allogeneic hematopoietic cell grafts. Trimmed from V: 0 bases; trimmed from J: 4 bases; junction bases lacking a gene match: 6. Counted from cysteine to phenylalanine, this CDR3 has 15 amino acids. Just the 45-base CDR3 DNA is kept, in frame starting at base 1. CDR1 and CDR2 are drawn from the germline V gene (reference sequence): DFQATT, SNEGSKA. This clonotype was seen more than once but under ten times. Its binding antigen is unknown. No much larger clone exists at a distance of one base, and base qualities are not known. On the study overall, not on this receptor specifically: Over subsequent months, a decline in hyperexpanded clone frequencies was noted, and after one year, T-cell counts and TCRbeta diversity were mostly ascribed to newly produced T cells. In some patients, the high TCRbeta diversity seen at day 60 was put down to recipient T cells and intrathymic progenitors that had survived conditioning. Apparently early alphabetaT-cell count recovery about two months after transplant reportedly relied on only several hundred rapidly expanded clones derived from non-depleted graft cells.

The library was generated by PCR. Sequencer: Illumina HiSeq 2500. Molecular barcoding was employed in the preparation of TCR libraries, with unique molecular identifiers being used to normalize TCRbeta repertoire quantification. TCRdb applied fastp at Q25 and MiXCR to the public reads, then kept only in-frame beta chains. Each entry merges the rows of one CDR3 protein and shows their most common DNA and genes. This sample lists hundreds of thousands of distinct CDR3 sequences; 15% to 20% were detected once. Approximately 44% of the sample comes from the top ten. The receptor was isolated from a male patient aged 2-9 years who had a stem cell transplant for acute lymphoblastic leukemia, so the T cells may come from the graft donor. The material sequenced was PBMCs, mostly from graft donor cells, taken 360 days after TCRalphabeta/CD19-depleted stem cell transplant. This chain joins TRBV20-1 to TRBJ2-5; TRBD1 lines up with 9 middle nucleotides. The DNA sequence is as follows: TGCAGTGCTAGAGATCTCCGGACAGGGGCAGAGACCCAGTACTTC. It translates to CSARDLRTGAETQYF.